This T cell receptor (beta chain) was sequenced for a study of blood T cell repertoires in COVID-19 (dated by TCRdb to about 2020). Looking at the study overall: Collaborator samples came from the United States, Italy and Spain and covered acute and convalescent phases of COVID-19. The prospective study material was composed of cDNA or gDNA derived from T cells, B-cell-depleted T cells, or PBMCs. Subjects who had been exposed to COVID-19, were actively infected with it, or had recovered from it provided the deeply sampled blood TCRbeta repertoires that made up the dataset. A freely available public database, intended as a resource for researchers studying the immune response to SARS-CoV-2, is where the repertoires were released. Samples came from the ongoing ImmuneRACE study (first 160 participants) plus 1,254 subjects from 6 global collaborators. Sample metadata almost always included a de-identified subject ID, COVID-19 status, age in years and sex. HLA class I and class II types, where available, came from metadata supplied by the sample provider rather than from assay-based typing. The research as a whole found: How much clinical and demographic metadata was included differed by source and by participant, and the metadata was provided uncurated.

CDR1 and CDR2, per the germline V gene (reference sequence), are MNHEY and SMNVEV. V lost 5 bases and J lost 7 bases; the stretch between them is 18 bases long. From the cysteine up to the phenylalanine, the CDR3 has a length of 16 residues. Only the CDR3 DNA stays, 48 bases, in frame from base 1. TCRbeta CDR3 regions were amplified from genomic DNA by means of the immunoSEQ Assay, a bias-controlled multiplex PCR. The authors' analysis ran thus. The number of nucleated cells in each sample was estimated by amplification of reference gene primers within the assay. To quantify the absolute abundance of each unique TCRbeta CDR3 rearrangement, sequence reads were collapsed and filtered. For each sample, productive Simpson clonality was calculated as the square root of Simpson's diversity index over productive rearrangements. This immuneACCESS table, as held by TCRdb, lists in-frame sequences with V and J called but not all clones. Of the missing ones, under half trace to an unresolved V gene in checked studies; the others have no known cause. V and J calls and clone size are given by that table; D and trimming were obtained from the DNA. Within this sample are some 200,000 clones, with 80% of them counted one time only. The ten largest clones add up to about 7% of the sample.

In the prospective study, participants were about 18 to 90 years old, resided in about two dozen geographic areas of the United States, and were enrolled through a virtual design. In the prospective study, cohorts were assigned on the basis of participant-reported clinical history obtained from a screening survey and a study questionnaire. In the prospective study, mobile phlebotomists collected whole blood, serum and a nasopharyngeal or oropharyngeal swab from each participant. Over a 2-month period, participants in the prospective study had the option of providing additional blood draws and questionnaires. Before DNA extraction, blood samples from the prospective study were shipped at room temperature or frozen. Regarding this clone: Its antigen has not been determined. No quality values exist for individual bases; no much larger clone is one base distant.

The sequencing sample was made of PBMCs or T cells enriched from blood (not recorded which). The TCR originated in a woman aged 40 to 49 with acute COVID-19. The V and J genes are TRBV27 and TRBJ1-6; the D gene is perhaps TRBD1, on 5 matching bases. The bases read TGTGCCAGCAGTCCACGACTGACAGTTTCAAATTCACCCCTCCACTTT. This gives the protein CASSPRLTVSNSPLHF.